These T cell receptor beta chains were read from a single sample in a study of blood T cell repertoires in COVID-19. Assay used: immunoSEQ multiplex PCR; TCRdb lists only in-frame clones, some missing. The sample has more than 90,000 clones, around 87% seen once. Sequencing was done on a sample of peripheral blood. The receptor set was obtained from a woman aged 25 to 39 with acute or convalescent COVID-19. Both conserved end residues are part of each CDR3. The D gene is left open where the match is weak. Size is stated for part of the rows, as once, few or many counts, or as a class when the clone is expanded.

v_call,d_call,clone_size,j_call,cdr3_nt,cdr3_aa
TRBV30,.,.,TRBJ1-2,TGTGCCTGGAACTTGGGCAGTAGAACTAACTATGGCTACACCTTC,CAWNLGSRTNYGYTF
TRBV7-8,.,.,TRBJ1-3,TGTGCCAGCAGCCTCTCTTCGTACTCTGGAAACACCATATATTTT,CASSLSSYSGNTIYF
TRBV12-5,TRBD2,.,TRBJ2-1,TGTGCTAGTGGCTGGGATCTAGCGGGGGGGTTAGAGCAGTTCTTC,CASGWDLAGGLEQFF
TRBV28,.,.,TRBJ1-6,TGTGCCAGCAGCCTAGGAACCTTGGATAATTCACCCCTCCACTTT,CASSLGTLDNSPLHF
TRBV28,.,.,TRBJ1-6,TGTGCCAGCAGAAAAGGGGGGGCCAATTCACCCCTCCACTTT,CASRKGGANSPLHF
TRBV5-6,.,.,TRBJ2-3,TGTGCCAGCAGCGGCCCATATAGGACTAGCACAGATACGCAGTATTTT,CASSGPYRTSTDTQYF
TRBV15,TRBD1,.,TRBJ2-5,TGTGCCACCAGCAGCGCGACAGGGGGCAGAGAGACCCAGTACTTC,CATSSATGGRETQYF
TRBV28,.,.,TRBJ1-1,TGTGCCAGCAGACCCCGACAGGCTGAAGCTTTCTTT,CASRPRQAEAFF
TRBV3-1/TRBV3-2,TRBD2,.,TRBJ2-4,TGTGCCAGCAGCCATGGGCACGGGGGGGCCGGCGCCAAAAACATTCAGTACTTC,CASSHGHGGAGAKNIQYF
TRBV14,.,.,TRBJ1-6,TGTGCCAGCAGCCAGGCATATTCACCCCTCCACTTT,CASSQAYSPLHF
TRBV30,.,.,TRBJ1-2,TGTGCCTGGACAGGGTATTCTAACTATGGCTACACCTTC,CAWTGYSNYGYTF
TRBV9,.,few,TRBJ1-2,TGTGCCAGCAGCATGGCAGGGCATGGCTACACCTTC,CASSMAGHGYTF
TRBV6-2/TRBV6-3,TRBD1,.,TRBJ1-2,TGTGCCAGCAGCCTCGACAGGGTCTATGGCTACACCTTC,CASSLDRVYGYTF
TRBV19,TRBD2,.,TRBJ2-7,TGTGCCAGTAGTATAGCTAGCGGGGCCTACGAGCAGTACTTC,CASSIASGAYEQYF
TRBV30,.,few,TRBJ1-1,TGTGCCTGGAGATCACAGGGAGGGGGCACTGAAGCTTTCTTT,CAWRSQGGGTEAFF
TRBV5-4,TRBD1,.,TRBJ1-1,TGTGCCAGCAGCTTAGGACAGGGGGCGACTGAAGCTTTCTTT,CASSLGQGATEAFF
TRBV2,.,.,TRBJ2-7,TGTGCCAGCAGTGAAGGAGGGGGCGAGCAGTACTTC,CASSEGGGEQYF
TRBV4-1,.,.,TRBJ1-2,TGCGCCAGCAGCCCCGGGGAGGGGCCAAACTATGGCTACACCTTC,CASSPGEGPNYGYTF
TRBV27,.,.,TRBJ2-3,TGTGCCAGCAGTTTAATGGAGGCCCCCTATACGCAGTATTTT,CASSLMEAPYTQYF
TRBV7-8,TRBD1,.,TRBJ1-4,TGTGCCAGCAGCTTAGCCTATAGACAGGGTGAAAAACTGTTTTTT,CASSLAYRQGEKLFF
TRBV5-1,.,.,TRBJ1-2,TGCGCCAGCAGCTTGGCCGAGGGAAGTGGCTACACCTTC,CASSLAEGSGYTF
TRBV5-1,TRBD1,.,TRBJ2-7,TGCGCCAGCAGCTGGGGGACAGCGTCCTACGAGCAGTACTTC,CASSWGTASYEQYF
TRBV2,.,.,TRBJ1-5,TGTGCCAGCAGTGAAGCGCTGGCAGGGGATCAGCCCCAGCATTTT,CASSEALAGDQPQHF
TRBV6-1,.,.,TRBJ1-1,TGTGCCAGCAGTGATCTTCAGGACTCAAGGTCGAGTGAAGCTTTCTTT,CASSDLQDSRSSEAFF
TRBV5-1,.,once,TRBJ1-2,TGCGCCAGCAGCTTGGATCGGGACAAAGCTAACTATGGCTACACCTTC,CASSLDRDKANYGYTF
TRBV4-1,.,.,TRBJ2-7,TGCGCCAGCAGCCAGGCCGGGACACCTACCATTTACGAGCAGTACTTC,CASSQAGTPTIYEQYF
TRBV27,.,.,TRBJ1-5,TGTGCCAGCAGTAATGCAGGGAGGCAGCCCCAGCATTTT,CASSNAGRQPQHF
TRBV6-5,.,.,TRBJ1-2,TGTGCCAGCAAGAGAACAGAAAACTATGGCTACACCTTC,CASKRTENYGYTF
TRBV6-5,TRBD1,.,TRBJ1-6,TGTGCCAGCAGAGGGGGACAGGGAAATTCACCCCTCCACTTT,CASRGGQGNSPLHF
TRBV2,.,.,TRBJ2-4,TGTGCCAGCAGTGAGGGCAGTGAAAACATTCAGTACTTC,CASSEGSENIQYF
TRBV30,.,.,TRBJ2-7,TGTGCCTGGAGTGTAACGGGGTGGCGCGGGGCCACCTACGAGCAGTACTTC,CAWSVTGWRGATYEQYF
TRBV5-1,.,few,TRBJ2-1,TGCGCCAGCAAAGAGGGAACTGAGCAGTTCTTC,CASKEGTEQFF
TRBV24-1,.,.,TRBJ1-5,TGTGCCACCAGCTCTTCAGTGGGGAGGAGCAATCAGCCCCAGCATTTT,CATSSSVGRSNQPQHF
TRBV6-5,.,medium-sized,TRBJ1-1,TGTGCCACTTGGGGCGATAACACTGAAGCTTTCTTT,CATWGDNTEAFF
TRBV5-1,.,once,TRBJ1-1,TGCGCCAGCAGCTTCAACCTAGCGGGCACTGAAGCTTTCTTT,CASSFNLAGTEAFF